The present T cell receptor (beta chain) was sequenced within a study of tumor-infiltrating lymphocytes in primary liver carcinoma. Starting from 500 ng of total RNA, TCR beta cDNA was produced with a primer in the constant region. Sequencing libraries for TCR beta derived from three nested multiplex PCR rounds that used slightly modified ARM-PCR. The two initial PCR rounds, around 11 cycles each, used TRBV1-TRBV30 forward and C-beta reverse primers. MiXCR was run by TCRdb on the multiplex PCR reads, yielding one entry per CDR3 protein. The sample lists 150,000 to 200,000 distinct CDR3 sequences; 60% were seen once. The ends were cut back, 1 base at V and 4 bases at J, with 10 bases in the middle. Germline CDR1 is GTSNPN and CDR2 is SVGIG (reference sequence). The length of the CDR3 is 13 residues. Blood RNA was derived from unsorted whole blood, and germline DNA was extracted too. None of the patients had received treatment, and all had chronic HBV infection.

V and J are TRBV30 and TRBJ1-1; weak D call: TRBD1 (6 bases). This sequence was found in a man aged 35 to 55 with primary liver carcinoma and hepatitis B virus infection. Sequenced: peripheral blood. The CDR3 region has the DNA TGTGCCTGGAGTGGACAGGTTTCCACTGAAGCTTTCTTT. This sequence encodes CAWSGQVSTEAFF.